One and the same sample provided the 24 T cell receptor beta chains below, sequenced in a study of T cells in tumors and immune-related adverse events. Assay: immunoSEQ multiplex PCR; the TCRdb copy retains only in-frame clones and omits some. Counted here are tens of thousands of clones, about 89% occurring once; the ten biggest clones make up 1.2% to 1.5%. Sequences were derived from lymph node tissue, sampled from a patient treated with anti-PD-1 therapy. The receptors were sampled from a female donor with metastatic renal cell carcinoma.

The V and J genes are TRBV5-1 and TRBJ2-5; 8 bases match TRBD1. This CDR3 has 17 residues. V shed 4 bases and J 0 bases; nucleotides not matched to a gene: 11. Germline assignment: CDR1 SGHRS and CDR2 YFSETQ. In nucleotides, the CDR3 is TGCGCCAGCAGCCGGGGACAGGTTGGCGGGTACCAAGAGACCCAGTACTTC. This translates into CASSRGQVGGYQETQYF.

This clone has a single count. This chain uses TRBV18 with TRBJ1-1; D gene ambiguous. Per germline, CDR1 KGHSH and CDR2 LQKENI. Trimming pared 1 base from V and 1 base from J, leaving 13 bases between. This CDR3 spans 16 amino acids. The CDR3 region is CASSPLYPDTNTEAFF. The CDR3 bases are TGTGCCAGCTCACCACTCTACCCAGATACGAACACTGAAGCTTTCTTT.

The V and J genes are TRBV7-2 and TRBJ2-2; D remains unclear. CDR1 and CDR2 (germline): SGHTA, FQGNSA. The CDR3 covers 12 residues. V was pared by 5 bases and J by 3 bases, with 4 bases between. CDR3 residues: CASSEYTGELFF. The CDR3, as DNA: TGTGCCAGCAGCGAATACACCGGGGAGCTGTTTTTT.

The rearrangement uses TRBV29-1 and TRBJ1-2; D gene uncertain. The V end was cut by 5 bases, the J end by 0 bases, with 10 bases between. There are 13 residues in the CDR3. Germline CDR1 reads SQVTM; CDR2 reads ANQGSEA. CDR3 nucleotide sequence: TGCAGCGTTCCATCCACCCCTAACTATGGCTACACCTTC. Residues: CSVPSTPNYGYTF. The full variable domain, in which reference TRBV29-1 and TRBJ1-2 provide the parts outside the CDR3, is SAVISQKPSRDICQRGTSLTIQCQVDSQVTMMFWYRQQPGQSLTLIATANQGSEATYESGFVIDKFPISRPNLTFSTLTVSNMSPEDSSIYLCSVPSTPNYGYTFGSGTRLTVV.

The V and J genes are TRBV5-1 and TRBJ2-5; D possibly corresponds to TRBD2 (5 bases). Germline V lookup: CDR1 SGHRS, CDR2 YFSETQ. Trimming stripped 5 bases from V and 1 base from J, with 12 bases between. The CDR3 loop spans 14 amino acids. The CDR3 is CASSFGGGQETQYF. DNA of the CDR3: TGCGCCAGCAGTTTTGGAGGCGGCCAAGAGACCCAGTACTTC.

V is TRBV6-5 and J is TRBJ1-1, with unresolved D. CDR1 is MNHEY, CDR2 SVGAGI, per germline. This CDR3 is built from 12 residues. Trimming left V 8 bases short and J 1 base short, with 8 bases between. The DNA for the CDR3 is TGTGCCAGCCATAGCGCGAACACTGAAGCTTTCTTT. Translation: CASHSANTEAFF.

This clone was counted once. The V call is TRBV6-6, the J call TRBJ1-5; D is unclear. V lost 5 bases and J lost 4, with 9 bases in between. This CDR3 region has 13 residues. Per germline, CDR1 MNHNY and CDR2 SVGAGI (reference sequence). CDR3 amino acids: CASSTGRNQPQHF. As DNA, the CDR3 is TGTGCCAGCAGTACCGGGAGAAATCAGCCCCAGCATTTT.

This chain connects TRBV11-3 to TRBJ2-7; 9 nucleotides align to TRBD2. Losses at the gene ends were 1 base for V and 4 bases for J; bases not matched to a gene: 5. Per germline, CDR1 SGHNT and CDR2 YENEEA. The CDR3 has 15 amino acids. CDR3 DNA: TGTGCCAGCAGCTTAGGGGGTAGCGGGAGTTACGAGCAGTACTTC. Translation: CASSLGGSGSYEQYF.

This clone showed up just once. The rearrangement joins TRBV6-1 to TRBJ1-1, with 8 nucleotides matching TRBD1. Germline V gene sequence: CDR1 MNHNS, CDR2 SASEGT. CDR3 length: 14 residues. J was trimmed by 3 bases and V by 6 bases; bases with no gene match: 6. In nucleotides, the CDR3 is TGTGCCAGCAGGGCCAACAGGGGGGACACTGAAGCTTTCTTT. Amino acids: CASRANRGDTEAFF.

This clone was observed once. The chain couples TRBV10-3 to TRBJ2-7; D not certain. Trimming removed 2 bases from V and 0 bases from J, with 5 bases in between. CDR3 length equals 13 residues. Per the germline V gene, CDR1 is ENHRY and CDR2 is SYGVKD. The DNA of the CDR3 is TGTGCCATCAGTGAGACAGACTCCTACGAGCAGTACTTC. Translated: CAISETDSYEQYF.

This chain uses TRBV28 with TRBJ1-1, with D unresolved. CDR3 length: 13 residues. In germline, CDR1 is MDHEN, CDR2 SYDVKM. Trimming removed 5 bases from V and 1 base from J, with 8 bases in between. The CDR3 loop is CASSPRPNTEAFF. The DNA for the CDR3 is TGTGCCAGCAGTCCAAGGCCGAACACTGAAGCTTTCTTT.

The rearrangement links TRBV4-1 to TRBJ1-1; D gene unclear. CDR1 is MGHRA and CDR2 is YSYEKL in the germline V gene. The CDR3 sequence is 13 residues long. With 7 bases removed from V and 1 base from J, the gap between germline ends came to 10 bases. Here the CDR3 DNA reads TGCGCCAGCATGCGGATAGGGAACACTGAAGCTTTCTTT. It is translated as CASMRIGNTEAFF.

V gene TRBV6-1 combines with J gene TRBJ1-2; D unresolved. The CDR3 sequence is 13 residues long. Germline values: CDR1 MNHNS, CDR2 SASEGT. With 3 bases removed from V and 5 bases from J, the gap between germline ends came to 10 bases. The CDR3 nucleotides are TGTGCCAGCAGTGAGACGGCCATTTATGGCTACACCTTC. Amino acids: CASSETAIYGYTF.

The J gene is TRBJ2-7, the V gene TRBV6-1; D is unclear. CDR1 is MNHNS, CDR2 SASEGT, per germline. CDR3 size: 12 residues. The germline V and J ends were trimmed by 9 bases and 2 bases, with 11 bases remaining between them. CDR3 DNA: TGTGCCAGTACTGAGTTGGCCTACGAGCAGTACTTC. Its translation is CASTELAYEQYF.

This chain links TRBV9 with TRBJ2-7; 9 positions match TRBD2. The CDR3 is made up of 15 amino acids. The junction had 2 bases not matched to a gene; V was cut back by 0 bases and J by 1 base. CDR1 SGDLS and CDR2 YYNGEE come from the germline V gene. In DNA, the CDR3 is TGTGCCAGCAGCGTAGGGCTAGCGGGGTCCTACGAGCAGTACTTC. Translated: CASSVGLAGSYEQYF.

V gene TRBV9 combines with J gene TRBJ2-7, with D maybe TRBD2 (6 bases). The length of the CDR3 is 18 residues. CDR1 and CDR2 (germline): SGDLS, YYNGEE. V lost 4 bases and J 4 bases, leaving 27 bases between the germline ends. The CDR3 coding sequence is TGTGCCAGCAGCCCACTTAGCGCCTCCGCCGGGAGCGTGTACGAGCAGTACTTC. It translates to CASSPLSASAGSVYEQYF.

V gene TRBV2 combines with J gene TRBJ1-1; D might be TRBD1 (6 bases). CDR3 length equals 14 residues. V was shortened by 6 bases and J by 5 bases, with 16 bases between the two germline ends. Germline V gene sequence: CDR1 SNHLY, CDR2 FYNNEI. The CDR3 reads CASSWTLQGTEAFF. CDR3 DNA sequence: TGTGCCAGCAGCTGGACACTTCAGGGGACTGAAGCTTTCTTT.

In regard to this clone: Other DNA sequences of this sample code for an identical CDR3. The rearrangement uses TRBV5-1 and TRBJ1-1; 7 positions match TRBD1. CDR1 and CDR2 from the germline V gene are SGHRS and YFSETQ. The CDR3 has 14 amino acids. V lost 0 bases and J lost 5; bases outside the gene matches: 4. Written as DNA, the CDR3 is TGCGCCAGCAGCTTGGATAGCAGGGGGACTGAAGCTTTCTTT. Its translation: CASSLDSRGTEAFF.

The rearrangement joins TRBV4-3 to TRBJ2-1; D unresolved. The CDR3 is 15 amino acids. V lost 4 bases and J 6 bases, leaving 16 bases between the germline ends. From germline, CDR1 is LGHNA and CDR2 YSLEER. The chain's CDR3 is CASSPQDNRRNEQFF. The CDR3 DNA sequence: TGCGCCAGCAGCCCCCAAGACAACAGACGCAATGAGCAGTTCTTC.

The CDR3 is CASSLLNRGGYTF. CDR3 nucleotide sequence: TGTGCCAGCAGCCTACTGAACAGGGGCGGCTACACCTTC. The chain links TRBV9 to TRBJ1-2, with 7 bases matching TRBD1. Germline V gene lookup returns CDR1 SGDLS and CDR2 YYNGEE. Trimming took 4 bases from V and 8 from J; bases not matched to a gene: 8. CDR3 length: 13 residues.

The gene calls are TRBV12-2 and TRBJ1-1; the listed D gene, TRBD1, was not tested against the DNA. TRBV12-2 corresponds to a pseudogene. CDR3 size: 16 residues. The CDR3 nucleotides are TGTGCAAGTCGCTTAGATGGGACAGGGGTTTGGACTGAAGCTTTCTTT. Amino acids: CASRLDGTGVWTEAFF.

The V gene is TRBV6-6, the J gene TRBJ1-2; 10 bases fit TRBD1. Germline loops: CDR1 MNHNY, CDR2 SVGAGI (reference sequence). This CDR3 spans 16 amino acids. The ends lost 5 bases at V and 4 bases at J; junction bases unmatched: 10. Here the CDR3 reads CASSQNPGQGSYGYTF. CDR3 in DNA: TGTGCCAGCAGTCAAAATCCGGGACAGGGGAGCTATGGCTACACCTTC.

The V gene is TRBV27, the J gene TRBJ2-7; D is ambiguous. The V end lost 5 bases, the J end lost 5 bases, and 22 bases lay between the germline ends. The CDR3 has 16 residues. CDR1 and CDR2 from the germline V gene are MNHEY and SMNVEV (reference sequence). The CDR3 here is CASSPYRPESVHEQYF. The CDR3 bases are TGTGCCAGCAGTCCATATCGTCCGGAGAGTGTGCACGAGCAGTACTTC.

The table lists this clone with a few counts. The chain recombines TRBV7-9 with TRBJ2-5, with 9 bases fitting TRBD1. The CDR3 totals 14 residues. With 5 bases clipped from V and 5 bases from J, the junction kept 6 bases outside the gene matches. Per the germline V gene, CDR1 is SEHNR and CDR2 is FQNEAQ (reference sequence). CDR3 sequence (DNA): TGTGCCAGCAGCCCGACAGGGGGTTGGGAGACCCAGTACTTC. This gives the protein CASSPTGGWETQYF.